A selection of T cell receptor beta chains follows, all from one sample in a study of shared clonotypes between healthy human individuals. Clones were sequenced by immunoSEQ multiplex PCR, and TCRdb holds only the in-frame ones, with some missing. Of some 2.3 million clones in the sample, just over 90% were seen once. Material: naive CD4+ T cells from PBMCs. These receptors came from a man aged 18 to 30 in good health. Some clones in this sample may be carry-over from other donors' samples. CDR3s include the opening cysteine and the closing phenylalanine or tryptophan. The order of the fields is CDR3 DNA, CDR3 protein, J gene, V gene, clone size, D gene. D genes are given only for firm matches. Clone size is not always given. Where it is, it says once, few, many or a class for expanded clones.

TGTGCCTGGAGTGGAGGTTCTTATAGCAATCAGCCCCAGCATTTT | CAWSGGSYSNQPQHF | TRBJ1-5 | TRBV30 | NA | NA
TGTGCCAGCAGCTTACTCCCCAACCAGGGGACCTACGAGCAGTACTTC | CASSLLPNQGTYEQYF | TRBJ2-7 | TRBV7-9 | NA | NA
TGCGCCAGCAGGCCTCCCGGGAGGGGGAACACTGAAGCTTTCTTT | CASRPPGRGNTEAFF | TRBJ1-1 | TRBV5-1 | NA | NA
TGTGCCATCAGTGAGTCGAGGGCCGGGCACAATGAGCAGTTCTTC | CAISESRAGHNEQFF | TRBJ2-1 | TRBV10-3 | NA | NA
TGTGCCAGCAGCTCAACCGGGACAGGGTCTTACGAGCAGTACTTC | CASSSTGTGSYEQYF | TRBJ2-7 | TRBV28 | once | TRBD1
TGTGCCAGCAGTTTATCCGGACCAACTCACTCACCCCAGTACTTC | CASSLSGPTHSPQYF | TRBJ2-5 | TRBV28 | once | NA
TGTGCCAGCAGCTTAGGGAGGGGTGATGAGCAGTTCTTC | CASSLGRGDEQFF | TRBJ2-1 | TRBV11-3 | NA | NA
TGTGCCAGCAGCTTGTATGGGTTTTGGGGGGAAGAGACCCAGTACTTC | CASSLYGFWGEETQYF | TRBJ2-5 | TRBV5-6 | NA | NA
TGTGCCAGAAGTCGAGCCAGAGAGAATGACGGTTTCTTC | CARSRARENDGFF | TRBJ2-1 | TRBV5-3 | NA | NA
TGTGCCAGCAGCTTAAGCGGAGTCATCACAGATACGCAGTATTTT | CASSLSGVITDTQYF | TRBJ2-3 | TRBV7-7 | NA | NA
TGTGCCAGCAGAAAGGACAGGGGTACTGAAGCTTTCTTT | CASRKDRGTEAFF | TRBJ1-1 | TRBV7-3 | few | TRBD1
TGTGCCAGCAGACAGACAGGGGCTAGCTCCTACGAGCAGTACTTC | CASRQTGASSYEQYF | TRBJ2-7 | TRBV28 | NA | TRBD1
TGTGCCAGCAGTTTGGCTAGCGGGGCGCATGAGCAGTTCTTC | CASSLASGAHEQFF | TRBJ2-1 | TRBV28 | NA | TRBD2
TGCGCCAGCAGCCAAGATCCAGGGGCTTTCTCTGGAAACACCATATATTTT | CASSQDPGAFSGNTIYF | TRBJ1-3 | TRBV4-3 | NA | NA
TGTGCCAGCACCCAATGGGTAGGACTAGCGGCCTACGAGCAGTACTTC | CASTQWVGLAAYEQYF | TRBJ2-7 | TRBV2 | NA | TRBD2
TGTGCCAGCAGCAACGCAGATACGCAGTATTTT | CASSNADTQYF | TRBJ2-3 | TRBV6-6 | NA | NA
TGTGCCAGCAGCCAAACCTCACAGGGGAGTGAGCAGTACTTC | CASSQTSQGSEQYF | TRBJ2-7 | TRBV4-2 | NA | TRBD1